These 11 T cell receptor beta chains share one sample of origin, sequenced in a study of human T cells and chemical hapten exposure. Indicated time point: patch test 2, 6 weeks after DPC sensitization. This sample's treatment: therapeutic diphenylcyclopropenone sensitization with weekly scalp DPC. TCRdb itself ran the RACE reads through MiXCR, one entry per CDR3 protein. The sample carries approximately 350,000 distinct CDR3 sequences, about 6% recorded once. The sample consisted of whole blood, taken in connection with sensitization to the hapten diphenylcyclopropenone (DPC). These receptors were collected from a woman aged 18-29 years with alopecia areata. Some clones in this sample may be carry-over from other donors' samples.

This clonotype was detected many times. The V gene is TRBV9, the J gene TRBJ2-7; TRBD2 is a possible D gene (5 bases). Trimming took 0 bases from V and 5 from J, leaving 15 bases between them. Germline assignment: CDR1 SGDLS and CDR2 YYNGEE. The CDR3 has 15 amino acids. CDR3: CASSVEEGIMNEQYF. The CDR3 nucleotides are TGTGCCAGCAGCGTAGAAGAGGGAATAATGAACGAGCAGTACTTC.

This clonotype appeared a few times. The chain carries TRBV5-1 and TRBJ2-7; 9 bases match TRBD1. Germline assignment: CDR1 SGHRS and CDR2 YFSETQ. The J segment lost 7 bases and the V segment lost 0 bases, leaving 5 bases of the junction unmatched. There are 14 residues in the CDR3. The CDR3 sequence: CASSLGQGGLEQYF. Written as DNA, the CDR3 is TGCGCCAGCAGCTTGGGACAGGGGGGTTTGGAGCAGTACTTC.

This clonotype has at least ten counts. The V and J genes are TRBV7-2 and TRBJ2-3, with D perhaps matching TRBD2 (5 bases). V lost 5 bases, J lost 5 bases, and 20 bases lay in between. This CDR3 is built from 16 residues. The germline V gene has CDR1 SGHTA and CDR2 FQGNSA. CDR3 coding DNA: TGTGCCAGCAGCCCTCCCCGGGCCGGGGAGAAAGATACGCAGTATTTT. Translated: CASSPPRAGEKDTQYF.

The sample holds a few counts of this clonotype. This chain connects TRBV5-1 to TRBJ1-4, with D tentatively TRBD1 (6 bases). V was pared by 3 bases and J by 5 bases, with 17 bases between. CDR1 is SGHRS and CDR2 is YFSETQ in the germline V gene. This CDR3 has 16 residues. The CDR3 nucleotides are TGCGCCAGCAGCTCGGGGCGGGGGGCAGGAAATGAAAAACTGTTTTTT. Amino acid sequence: CASSSGRGAGNEKLFF.

This clonotype was seen a handful of times. The chain couples TRBV27 to TRBJ2-2, with D unclear. This CDR3 is built from 12 residues. Trimming left V 3 bases short and J 7 bases short, with 6 bases between. Per germline, CDR1 MNHEY and CDR2 SMNVEV (reference sequence). The CDR3 reads CASSLNDGELFF. The CDR3 coding sequence is TGTGCCAGCAGTTTGAACGACGGGGAGCTGTTTTTT.

This clonotype was detected many times. Here the CDR3 DNA reads TGCGCCAGCAGCTTGGAGGGGTACGCTGAAGCTTTCTTT. This gives the protein CASSLEGYAEAFF. The chain has TRBV5-1 and TRBJ1-1; D is perhaps TRBD1 (5 bases). The CDR3 sequence is 13 residues long. Germline V gene lookup returns CDR1 SGHRS and CDR2 YFSETQ. V lost 0 bases, J lost 6 bases, and 9 bases lay in between.

The rearrangement joins TRBV7-6 to TRBJ2-3; 8 bases fit TRBD2. This CDR3 has 15 amino acids. Per germline, CDR1 SGHVS and CDR2 FNYEAQ. J lost 1 base, V lost 4 bases, and 4 bases had no gene match. The DNA for the CDR3 is TGTGCCAGCAGCTCCTATAGCGGGGGCACAGATACGCAGTATTTT. Protein sequence: CASSSYSGGTDTQYF.

CDR3 nucleotide sequence: TGTGCCATCAGTGAGTTGAATGAACGCGAAAAACTGTTTTTT. This sequence encodes CAISELNEREKLFF. The J gene is TRBJ1-4, the V gene TRBV10-3, with D hard to call. The length of the CDR3 is 14 residues. V gave up 1 base and J gave up 8 bases, with 11 bases separating them. Germline V gene lookup returns CDR1 ENHRY and CDR2 SYGVKD.

This clonotype was recorded at least ten times. The chain recombines TRBV27 with TRBJ1-6; D uncertain. CDR1 is MNHEY and CDR2 is SMNVEV in the germline V gene (reference sequence). V lost 5 bases and J 9 bases, leaving 23 bases between the germline ends. The CDR3 is 17 residues long. The CDR3 nucleotides read TGTGCCAGCAGTCAAGCCCAAATAGGACTTCTGGGTTCACCCCTCCACTTT. Protein: CASSQAQIGLLGSPLHF.

V and J are TRBV3-1 and TRBJ2-3, with D tentatively TRBD2 (5 bases). CDR3 length equals 15 residues. Germline V lookup: CDR1 LGHDT, CDR2 YNNKEL (reference sequence). The V and J ends lost 1 base and 6 bases respectively, with 14 bases between them. CDR3 amino acids: CASSQGTSKTDTQYF. DNA for the CDR3: TGTGCCAGCAGCCAAGGGACTTCCAAGACGGATACGCAGTATTTT.

This clonotype showed up just a few times. The chain combines TRBV5-1 with TRBJ1-2, with 7 bases that match TRBD1. Germline loops: CDR1 SGHRS, CDR2 YFSETQ. V shed 0 bases, J shed 3 bases, and the junction held 8 bases outside the gene matches. This CDR3 comprises 16 residues. The DNA for the CDR3 is TGCGCCAGCAGCTTGGGGCAGGGGGAAGTTGACTATGGCTACACCTTC. Its translation is CASSLGQGEVDYGYTF.